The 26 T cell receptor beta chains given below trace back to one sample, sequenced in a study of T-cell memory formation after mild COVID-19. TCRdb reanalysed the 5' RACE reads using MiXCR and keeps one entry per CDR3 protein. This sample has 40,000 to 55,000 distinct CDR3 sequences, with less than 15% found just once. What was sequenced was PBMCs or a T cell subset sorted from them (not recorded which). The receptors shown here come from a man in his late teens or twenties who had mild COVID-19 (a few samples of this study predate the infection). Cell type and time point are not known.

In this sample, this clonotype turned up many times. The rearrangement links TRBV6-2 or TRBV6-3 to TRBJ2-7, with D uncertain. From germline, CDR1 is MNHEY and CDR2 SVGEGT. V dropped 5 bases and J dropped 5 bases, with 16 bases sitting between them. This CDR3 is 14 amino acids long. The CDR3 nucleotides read TGTGCCAGCAGTCACCATGCTAGTTCTGACGAGCAGTACGTC. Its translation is CASSHHASSDEQYV.

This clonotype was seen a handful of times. CDR3 loop: CASSWGDNLGGEKLFF. CDR3 nucleotide sequence: TGTGCCAGCAGTTGGGGGGATAATTTGGGAGGTGAAAAACTGTTTTTT. The gene calls are TRBV6-6 and TRBJ1-4; D possibly corresponds to TRBD1 (5 bases). Trimming stripped 4 bases from V and 7 bases from J, with 19 bases between. The germline gives CDR1 MNHNY, CDR2 SVGAGI (reference sequence). This CDR3 contains 16 residues.

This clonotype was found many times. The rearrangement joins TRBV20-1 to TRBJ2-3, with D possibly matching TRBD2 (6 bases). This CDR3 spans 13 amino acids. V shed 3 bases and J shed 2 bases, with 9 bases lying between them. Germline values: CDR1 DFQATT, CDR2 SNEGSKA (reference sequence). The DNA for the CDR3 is TGCAGTGCTAGCGGGGGTTACACAGATACGCAGTATTTT. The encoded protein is CSASGGYTDTQYF.

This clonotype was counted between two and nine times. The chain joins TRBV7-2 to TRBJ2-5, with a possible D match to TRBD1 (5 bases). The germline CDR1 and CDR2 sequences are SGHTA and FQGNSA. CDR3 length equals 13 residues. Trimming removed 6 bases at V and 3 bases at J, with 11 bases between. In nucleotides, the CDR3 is TGTGCCAGCAGTCCTCAGGGTGAAGAGACCCAGTACTTC. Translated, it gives CASSPQGEETQYF.

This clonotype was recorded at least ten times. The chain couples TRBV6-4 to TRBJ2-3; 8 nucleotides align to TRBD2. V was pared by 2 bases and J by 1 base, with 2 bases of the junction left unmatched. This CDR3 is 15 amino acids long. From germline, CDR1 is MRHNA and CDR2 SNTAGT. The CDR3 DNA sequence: TGTGCCAGCAGTGACGAAGCGGGGGGCACAGATACGCAGTATTTT. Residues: CASSDEAGGTDTQYF.

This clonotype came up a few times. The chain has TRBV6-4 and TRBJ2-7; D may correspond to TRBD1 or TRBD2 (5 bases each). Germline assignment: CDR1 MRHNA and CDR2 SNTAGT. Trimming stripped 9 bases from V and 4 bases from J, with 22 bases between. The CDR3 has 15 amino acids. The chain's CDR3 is CARQPGPLIVYEQYV. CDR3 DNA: TGTGCCAGACAGCCGGGACCATTAATAGTGTACGAGCAGTACGTC.

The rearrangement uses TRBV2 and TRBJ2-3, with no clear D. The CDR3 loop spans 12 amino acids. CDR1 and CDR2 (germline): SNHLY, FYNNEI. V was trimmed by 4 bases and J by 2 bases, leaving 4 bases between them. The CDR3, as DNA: TGTGCCAGCAGTGTCGTCACAGATACGCAGTATTTT. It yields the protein CASSVVTDTQYF.

Here the CDR3 DNA reads TGTGCCAGCAGTTTGAACAACCCTCCGCAAAACATTCAGTACTTC. As protein: CASSLNNPPQNIQYF. The chain recombines TRBV27 with TRBJ2-4; D is unclear. V was clipped by 3 bases and J by 5 bases, with 14 bases between them. The CDR3 runs to 15 residues. Germline V gives CDR1 MNHEY, CDR2 SMNVEV (reference sequence).

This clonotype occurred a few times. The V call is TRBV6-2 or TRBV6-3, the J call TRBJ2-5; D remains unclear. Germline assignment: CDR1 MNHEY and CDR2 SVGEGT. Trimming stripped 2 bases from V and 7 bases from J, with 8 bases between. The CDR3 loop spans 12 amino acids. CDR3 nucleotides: TGTGCCAGCAGTTACGCCCAGAGGACCCAGTACTTC. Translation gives CASSYAQRTQYF.

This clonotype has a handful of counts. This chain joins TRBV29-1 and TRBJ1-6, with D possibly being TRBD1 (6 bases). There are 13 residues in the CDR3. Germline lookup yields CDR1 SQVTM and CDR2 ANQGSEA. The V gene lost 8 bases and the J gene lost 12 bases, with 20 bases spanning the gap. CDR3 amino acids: CSSTGSPCGPLHF. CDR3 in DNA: TGCAGCTCCACAGGGTCGCCGTGCGGACCCCTCCACTTT. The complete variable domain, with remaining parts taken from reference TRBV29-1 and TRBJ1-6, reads SAVISQKPSRDICQRGTSLTIQCQVDSQVTMMFWYRQQPGQSLTLIATANQGSEATYESGFVIDKFPISRPNLTFSTLTVSNMSPEDSSIYLCSSTGSPCGPLHFGNGTRLTVT.

The CDR3 DNA reads as TGCAGTGCTAGTGAACTAGCGGGGGGCCGGGGGGCAAAGGAGCAGTTCTTC. Residues: CSASELAGGRGAKEQFF. The chain combines TRBV20-1 with TRBJ2-1; 12 bases align to TRBD2. The germline gives CDR1 DFQATT, CDR2 SNEGSKA (reference sequence). The CDR3 has 17 residues. Trimming at V came to 3 bases and at J to 10 bases, leaving 16 bases not matched to a gene.

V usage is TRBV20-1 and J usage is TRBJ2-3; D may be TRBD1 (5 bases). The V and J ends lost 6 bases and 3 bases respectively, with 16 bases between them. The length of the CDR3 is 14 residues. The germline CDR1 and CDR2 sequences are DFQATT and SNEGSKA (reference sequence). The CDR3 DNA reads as TGCAGTGCCCCGGACCCAGGGCGAACAGATACGCAGTATTTT. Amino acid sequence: CSAPDPGRTDTQYF.

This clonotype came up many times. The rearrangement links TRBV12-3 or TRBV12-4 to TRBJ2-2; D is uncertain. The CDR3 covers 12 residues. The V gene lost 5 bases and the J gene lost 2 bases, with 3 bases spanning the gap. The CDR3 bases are TGTGCCAGCAGTGCAAACACCGGGGAGCTGTTTTTT. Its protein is CASSANTGELFF.

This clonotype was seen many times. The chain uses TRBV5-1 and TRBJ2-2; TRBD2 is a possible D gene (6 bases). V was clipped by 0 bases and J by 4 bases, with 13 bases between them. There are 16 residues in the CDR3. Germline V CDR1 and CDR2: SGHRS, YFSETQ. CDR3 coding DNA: TGCGCCAGCAGCTTGGACGGACAACTAGCCACCGGGGAGCTGTTTTTT. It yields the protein CASSLDGQLATGELFF.

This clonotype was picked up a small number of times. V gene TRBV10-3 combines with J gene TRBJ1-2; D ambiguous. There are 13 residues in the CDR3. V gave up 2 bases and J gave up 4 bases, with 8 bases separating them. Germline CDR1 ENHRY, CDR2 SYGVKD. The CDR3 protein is CAISERIGYGYTF. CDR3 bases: TGTGCCATCAGTGAGAGAATCGGCTATGGCTACACCTTC.

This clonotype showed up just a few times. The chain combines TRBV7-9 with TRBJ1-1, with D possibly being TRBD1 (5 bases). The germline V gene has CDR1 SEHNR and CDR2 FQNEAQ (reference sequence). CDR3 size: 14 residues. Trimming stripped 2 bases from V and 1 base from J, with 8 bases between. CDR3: CASSLLGGNTEAFF. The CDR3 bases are TGTGCCAGCAGCTTACTTGGGGGGAACACTGAAGCTTTCTTT.

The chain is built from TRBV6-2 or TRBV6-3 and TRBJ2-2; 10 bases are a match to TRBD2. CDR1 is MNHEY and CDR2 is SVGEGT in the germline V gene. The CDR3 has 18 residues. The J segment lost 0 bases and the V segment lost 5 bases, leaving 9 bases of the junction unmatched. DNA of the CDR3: TGTGCCAGCAGTCCCGGCGGGCTAGCGGGGGCGAACACCGGGGAGCTGTTTTTT. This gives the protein CASSPGGLAGANTGELFF.

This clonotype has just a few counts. This chain's CDR3 is CASSLRAGELSTDTQYF. CDR3 DNA: TGTGCCAGCAGTTTACGAGCGGGGGAGCTTAGCACAGATACGCAGTATTTT. The rearrangement links TRBV27 to TRBJ2-3; 8 nucleotides match TRBD2. V lost 2 bases to trimming and J lost 0 bases; unmatched junction nucleotides: 7. Germline loops: CDR1 MNHEY, CDR2 SMNVEV (reference sequence). The CDR3 spans 17 residues.

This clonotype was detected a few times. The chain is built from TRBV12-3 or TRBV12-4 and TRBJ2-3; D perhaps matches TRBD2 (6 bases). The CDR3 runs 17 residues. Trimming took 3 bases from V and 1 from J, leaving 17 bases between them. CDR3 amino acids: CASSLWLRGEGTDTQYF. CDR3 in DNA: TGTGCCAGCAGTTTGTGGTTGCGGGGTGAGGGCACAGATACGCAGTATTTT.

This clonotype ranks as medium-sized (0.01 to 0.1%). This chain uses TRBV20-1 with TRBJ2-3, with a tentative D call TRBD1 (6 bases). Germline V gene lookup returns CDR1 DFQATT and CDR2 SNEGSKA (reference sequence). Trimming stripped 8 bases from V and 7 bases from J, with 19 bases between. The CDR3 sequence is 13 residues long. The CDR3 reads CSPRDKTDYTQYF. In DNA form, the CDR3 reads TGCAGTCCCCGGGACAAAACTGACTATACGCAGTATTTT.

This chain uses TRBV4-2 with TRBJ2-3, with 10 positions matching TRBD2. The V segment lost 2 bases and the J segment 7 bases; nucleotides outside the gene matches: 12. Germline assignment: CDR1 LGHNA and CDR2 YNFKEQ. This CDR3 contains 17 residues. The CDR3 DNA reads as TGTGCCAGCAGCCAATCCCGGTCCAGCGGGGGGGCAAATACGCAGTATTTT. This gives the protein CASSQSRSSGGANTQYF.

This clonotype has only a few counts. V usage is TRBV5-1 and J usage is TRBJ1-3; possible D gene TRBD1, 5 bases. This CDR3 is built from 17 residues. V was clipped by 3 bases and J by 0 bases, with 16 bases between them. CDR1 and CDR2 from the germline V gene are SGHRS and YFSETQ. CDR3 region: CASSWGGRPDSGNTIYF. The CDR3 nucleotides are TGCGCCAGCAGCTGGGGGGGTAGACCTGACTCTGGAAACACCATATATTTT.

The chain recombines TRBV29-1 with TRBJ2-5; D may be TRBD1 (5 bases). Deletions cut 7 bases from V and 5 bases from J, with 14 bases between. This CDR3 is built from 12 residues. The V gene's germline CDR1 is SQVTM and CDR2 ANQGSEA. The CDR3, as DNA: TGCAGCGGGGTTCTGGGGCGCGAGACCCAGTACTTC. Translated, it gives CSGVLGRETQYF.

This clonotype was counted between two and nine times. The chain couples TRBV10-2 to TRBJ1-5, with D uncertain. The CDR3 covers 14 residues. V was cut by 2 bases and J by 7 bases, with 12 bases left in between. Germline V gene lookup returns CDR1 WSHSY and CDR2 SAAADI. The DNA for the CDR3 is TGCGCCAGCAGTGAGATCGGGCATGGGCAGCCCCAGCATTTT. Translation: CASSEIGHGQPQHF.

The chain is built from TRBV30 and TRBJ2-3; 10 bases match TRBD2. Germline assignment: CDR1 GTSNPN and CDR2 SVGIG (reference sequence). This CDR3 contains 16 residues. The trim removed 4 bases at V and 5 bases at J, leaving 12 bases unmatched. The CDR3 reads CAWTPSGLAFGDTQYF. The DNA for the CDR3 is TGTGCCTGGACCCCCTCGGGACTAGCGTTCGGAGATACGCAGTATTTT.

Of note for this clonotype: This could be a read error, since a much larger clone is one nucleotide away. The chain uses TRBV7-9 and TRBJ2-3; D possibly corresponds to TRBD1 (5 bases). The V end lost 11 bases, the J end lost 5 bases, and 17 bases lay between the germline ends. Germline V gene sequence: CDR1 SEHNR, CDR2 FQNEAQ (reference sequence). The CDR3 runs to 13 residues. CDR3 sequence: CAHDPGLGDTQYF. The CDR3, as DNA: TGTGCCCACGATCCAGGGTTGGGAGATACGCAGTATTTT.